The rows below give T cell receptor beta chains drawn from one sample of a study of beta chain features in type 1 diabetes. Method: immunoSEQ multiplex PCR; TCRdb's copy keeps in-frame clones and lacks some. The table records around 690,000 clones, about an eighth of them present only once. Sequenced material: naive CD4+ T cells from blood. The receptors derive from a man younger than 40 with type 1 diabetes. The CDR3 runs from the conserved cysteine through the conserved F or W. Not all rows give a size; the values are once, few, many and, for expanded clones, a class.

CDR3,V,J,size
CASSPREQQYF,TRBV28,TRBJ2-7,few
CASSKGTGGLKVHGYTF,TRBV21-1,TRBJ1-2,few
CASSPQGQGNQPQHF,TRBV18,TRBJ1-5,few
CASSEYRPTLCYEQYF,TRBV25-1,TRBJ2-7,.
CASSQAEGKAFF,TRBV4-3,TRBJ1-1,few
CASSVGEQGYEQYF,TRBV9,TRBJ2-7,once
CASKQGQETQYF,TRBV11-2,TRBJ2-5,few
CASSLEGRVVADTQYF,TRBV7-8,TRBJ2-3,many
CAWSDLAGGRTDTQYF,TRBV30,TRBJ2-3,.
CASSFPGTGLGYEQYF,TRBV11-2,TRBJ2-7,few
CSGGPRGDEQYF,TRBV29-1,TRBJ2-7,.
CASSKKGAFF,TRBV21-1,TRBJ1-1,.
CASSQQRRGIETQYF,TRBV4-3,TRBJ2-5,.
CASSDPAYSGNTIYF,TRBV2,TRBJ1-3,few
CASSPTDPSTDTQYF,TRBV18,TRBJ2-3,.
CASSPPYRGADTQYF,TRBV11-2,TRBJ2-3,few
CASSPGGAGETQYF,TRBV9,TRBJ2-5,.
CASRTGQSSPLHF,TRBV19,TRBJ1-6,few
CASSLAGLKETQYF,TRBV5-6,TRBJ2-5,few
CASSEYAQAEKETQYF,TRBV25-1,TRBJ2-5,few
CASSQEAQGIYEQYF,TRBV4-3,TRBJ2-7,few
CACSGPISGNTIYF,TRBV30,TRBJ1-3,.
CARGQESYNEQFF,TRBV7-2,TRBJ2-1,.
CASSKALDRASTDTQYF,TRBV21-1,TRBJ2-3,.
CASSVGDPAGREQYF,TRBV9,TRBJ2-7,few
CASSSDSAQTQYF,TRBV5-1,TRBJ2-5,few
CASSLGTGNIQYF,TRBV5-1,TRBJ2-4,.
CSVVRYGAGELFF,TRBV29-1,TRBJ2-2,few
CASSPTAGTNYGYTF,TRBV4-3,TRBJ1-2,.
CASSIENREDTGELFF,TRBV19,TRBJ2-2,.
CASSPGYSGGAYNEQFF,TRBV18,TRBJ2-1,few
CASSPVGVEQYF,TRBV6-1,TRBJ2-7,.
CASSENNAPGEQYF,TRBV7-9,TRBJ2-7,.
CAWSVRWGQGSTDTQYF,TRBV30,TRBJ2-3,few
CASSIQSGGVYEQYF,TRBV7-2,TRBJ2-7,.
CASSLTGQGEETQYF,TRBV9,TRBJ2-5,.
CASSLSGTTGELFF,TRBV14,TRBJ2-2,.
CASSTDRYNQPQHF,TRBV11-2,TRBJ1-5,.
CASSSAATPKGKQFF,TRBV6-5,TRBJ2-1,few
CAWTTGQASEKLFF,TRBV30,TRBJ1-4,.
CASSVLGRNNQPQHF,TRBV5-6,TRBJ1-5,few
CASSLTMTLWSGYTF,TRBV7-2,TRBJ1-2,.
CASSLAGAVQFF,TRBV7-9,TRBJ2-1,.
CASSFLAYSTDTQYF,TRBV9,TRBJ2-3,.
CASSLGGQGGQETQYF,TRBV27,TRBJ2-5,few
CASSLGTSGGHTQYF,TRBV13,TRBJ2-3,.
CASSTASSYNEQFF,TRBV19,TRBJ2-1,.
CASSVGSDTQYF,TRBV9,TRBJ2-3,few
CASSHGSNQPQHF,TRBV18,TRBJ1-5,.
CASSPPGVELYGYTF,TRBV7-2,TRBJ1-2,.
CASSPVRGGNSPLHF,TRBV18,TRBJ1-6,.
CASSPGQGEETQYF,TRBV11-2,TRBJ2-5,.
CASSFRGTSYEQYF,TRBV5-6,TRBJ2-7,.